This T cell receptor beta chain derives from a study of OX40 agonist ivuxolimab in advanced cancers. This CDR3 spans 15 amino acids. The germline V and J ends were trimmed by 2 bases and 7 bases, with 15 bases remaining between them. Per germline, CDR1 KGHSH and CDR2 LQKENI. Data came from immunoSEQ multiplex PCR; TCRdb stores just in-frame clones and leaves some out. Of under 70,000 clones listed, approximately 90% were seen once; the top ten hold about 8.2%. This TCR was sampled from an adult with an advanced solid tumor such as melanoma, head and neck, liver or kidney cancer. The genes are TRBV18 and TRBJ2-1; D may be TRBD1 or TRBD2 (6 bases each). Material: CD4+ or CD8+ T cells sorted from blood, obtained in a trial of the OX40 agonist ivuxolimab. In DNA form, the CDR3 reads TGTGCCAGCTCACCAGAGGAGGGGGGAAGAAATGAGCAGTTCTTC. As protein: CASSPEEGGRNEQFF.